This T cell receptor beta chain was sequenced in a study of blood T cells in healthy people across ages. Study-wide findings and caveats: Underestimates were what the diversity estimates from one million T cells were considered to be.

The table lists this clonotype with a few counts. The antigen is not known. The use of a sample-barcoded 5' primer and a J-beta primer mix characterized a second PCR of about 7 to 12 cycles. TCRdb reprocessed the 5' RACE reads with MiXCR, giving one entry per CDR3 protein. The repertoire consists of about 900,000 distinct CDR3 sequences, with 48% occurring once and the leading ten covering roughly 12%. Germline V gives CDR1 MGHRA, CDR2 YSYEKL. V lost 1 base, J lost 2 bases, and 7 bases lay in between. The CDR3 extends over 14 amino acids. The study drew donors from healthy Caucasian individuals in Russia aged roughly 6 to 95. Staff drew roughly 10 milliliters of peripheral blood from each donor.

The receptor comes from a man aged 25-45 years in good health. V gene TRBV4-1 combines with J gene TRBJ2-3; D gene ambiguous. Sequencing was carried out using blood. DNA for the CDR3: TGCGCCAGCAGCCAAGTTAGCACCACAGATACGCAGTATTTT. This codes for CASSQVSTTDTQYF.